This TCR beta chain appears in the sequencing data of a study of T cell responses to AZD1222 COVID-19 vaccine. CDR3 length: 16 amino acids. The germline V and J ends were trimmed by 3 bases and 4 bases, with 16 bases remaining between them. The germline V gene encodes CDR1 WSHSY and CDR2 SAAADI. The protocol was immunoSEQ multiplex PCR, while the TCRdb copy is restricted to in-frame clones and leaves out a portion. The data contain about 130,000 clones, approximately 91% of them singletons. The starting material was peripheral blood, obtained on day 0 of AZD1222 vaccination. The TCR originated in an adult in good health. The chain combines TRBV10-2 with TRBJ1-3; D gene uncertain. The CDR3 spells CASSDPTLISGNTIYF. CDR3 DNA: TGCGCCAGCAGTGATCCTACTTTGATATCGGGAAACACCATATATTTT.